This T cell receptor beta chain was retrieved from a study of cytomegalovirus exposure and HLA in healthy donors. The V and J ends lost 1 base and 2 bases respectively, with 11 bases between them. In germline, CDR1 is SGHVS, CDR2 FNYEAQ. There are 15 residues in the CDR3. A multiplex PCR was run with 60 Vbeta primers and 13 Jbeta primers. Some clones are missing from TCRdb's copy, which holds only in-frame ones; the method was immunoSEQ multiplex PCR. This sample has about 62,000 clones; more than 70% occur once, and the top ten carry around 5%. Source material: PBMCs. This sequence originates from a woman in her 30s in good health and CMV-seronegative. The J gene is TRBJ1-2, the V gene TRBV7-6; a possible D gene is TRBD1 (5 bases). CDR3 region: CASSLGDAGNYGYTF. CDR3 DNA: TGTGCCAGCAGCTTAGGTGATGCAGGGAACTATGGCTACACCTTC.